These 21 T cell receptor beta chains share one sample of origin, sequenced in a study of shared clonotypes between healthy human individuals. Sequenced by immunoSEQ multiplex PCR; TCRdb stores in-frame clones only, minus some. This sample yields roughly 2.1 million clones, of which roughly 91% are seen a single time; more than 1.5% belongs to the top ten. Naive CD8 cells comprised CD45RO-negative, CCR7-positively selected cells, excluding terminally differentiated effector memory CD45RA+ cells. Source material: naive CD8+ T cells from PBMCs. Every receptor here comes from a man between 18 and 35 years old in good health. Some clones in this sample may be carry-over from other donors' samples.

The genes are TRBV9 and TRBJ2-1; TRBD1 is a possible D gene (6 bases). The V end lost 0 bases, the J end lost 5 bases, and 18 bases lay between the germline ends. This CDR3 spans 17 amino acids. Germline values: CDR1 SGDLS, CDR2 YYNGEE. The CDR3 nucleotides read TGTGCCAGCAGCGTAGCTACGCTCAGGGACATGAACAATGAGCAGTTCTTC. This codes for CASSVATLRDMNNEQFF.

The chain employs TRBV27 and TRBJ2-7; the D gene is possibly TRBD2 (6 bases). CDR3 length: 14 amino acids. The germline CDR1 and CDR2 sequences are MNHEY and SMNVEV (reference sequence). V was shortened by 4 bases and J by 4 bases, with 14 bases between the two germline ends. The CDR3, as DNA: TGTGCCAGCAGTTCCCACGGGAGCTTTTACGAGCAGTACTTC. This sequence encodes CASSSHGSFYEQYF.

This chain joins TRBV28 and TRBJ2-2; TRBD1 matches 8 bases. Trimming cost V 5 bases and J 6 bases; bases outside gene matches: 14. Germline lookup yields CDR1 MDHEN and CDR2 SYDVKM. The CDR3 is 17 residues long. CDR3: CASSRGRTGIGPGELFF. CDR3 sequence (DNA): TGTGCCAGCAGTCGCGGTCGGACAGGGATCGGTCCCGGGGAGCTGTTTTTT.

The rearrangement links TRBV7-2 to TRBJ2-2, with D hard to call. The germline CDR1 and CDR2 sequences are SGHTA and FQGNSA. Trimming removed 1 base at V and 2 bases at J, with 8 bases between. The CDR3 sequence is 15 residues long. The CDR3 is CASSLGTSNTGELFF. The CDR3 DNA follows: TGTGCCAGCAGCTTAGGGACCAGTAACACCGGGGAGCTGTTTTTT. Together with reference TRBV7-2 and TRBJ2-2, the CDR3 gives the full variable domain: GAGVSQSPSNKVTEKGKDVELRCDPISGHTALYWYRQSLGQGLEFLIYFQGNSAPDKSGLPSDRFSAERTGGSVSTLTIQRTQQEDSAVYLCASSLGTSNTGELFFGEGSRLTVL.

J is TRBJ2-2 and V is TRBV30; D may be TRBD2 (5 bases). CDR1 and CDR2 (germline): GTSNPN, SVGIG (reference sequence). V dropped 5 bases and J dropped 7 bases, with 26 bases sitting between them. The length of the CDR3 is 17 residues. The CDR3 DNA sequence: TGTGCCTGGCCCGGACCCTTTAAAGCGGTTCATAGCGGGGAGCTGTTTTTT. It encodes CAWPGPFKAVHSGELFF.

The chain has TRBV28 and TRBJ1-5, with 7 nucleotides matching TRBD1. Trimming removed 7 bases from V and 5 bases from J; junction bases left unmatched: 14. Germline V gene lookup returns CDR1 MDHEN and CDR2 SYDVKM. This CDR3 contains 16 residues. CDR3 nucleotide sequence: TGTGCCAGCAAAAGGGGGCCGCGGTGGTATGATCAGCCCCAGCATTTT. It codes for CASKRGPRWYDQPQHF.

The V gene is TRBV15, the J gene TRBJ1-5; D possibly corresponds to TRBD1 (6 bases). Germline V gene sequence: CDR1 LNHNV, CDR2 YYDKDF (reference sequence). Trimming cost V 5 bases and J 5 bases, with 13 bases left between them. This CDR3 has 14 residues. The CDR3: CATSPTRGHQPQHF. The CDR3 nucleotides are TGTGCCACCAGCCCTACACGGGGGCATCAGCCCCAGCATTTT.

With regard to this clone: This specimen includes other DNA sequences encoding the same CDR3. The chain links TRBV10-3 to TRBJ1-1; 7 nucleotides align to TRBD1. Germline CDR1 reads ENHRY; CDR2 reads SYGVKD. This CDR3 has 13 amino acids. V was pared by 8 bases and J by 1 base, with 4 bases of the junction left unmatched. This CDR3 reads CAISDRANTEAFF. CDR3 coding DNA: TGTGCCATCTCTGACAGGGCGAACACTGAAGCTTTCTTT.

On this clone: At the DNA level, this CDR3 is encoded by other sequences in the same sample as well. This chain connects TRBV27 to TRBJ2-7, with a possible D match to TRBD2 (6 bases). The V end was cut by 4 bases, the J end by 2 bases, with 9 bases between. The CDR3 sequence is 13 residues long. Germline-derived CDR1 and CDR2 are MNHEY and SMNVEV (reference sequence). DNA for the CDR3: TGTGCCAGCAGTTGGGGGGTTACCTACGAGCAGTACTTC. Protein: CASSWGVTYEQYF.

CDR3 coding DNA: TGTGCCACCAGCAGACACAATGAGCAGTTCTTC. Translation: CATSRHNEQFF. The chain recombines TRBV15 with TRBJ2-1; D is unclear. This CDR3 comprises 11 residues. Germline V gene data show CDR1 as LNHNV and CDR2 as YYDKDF (reference sequence). Trimming removed 2 bases at V and 5 bases at J, with 1 base between.

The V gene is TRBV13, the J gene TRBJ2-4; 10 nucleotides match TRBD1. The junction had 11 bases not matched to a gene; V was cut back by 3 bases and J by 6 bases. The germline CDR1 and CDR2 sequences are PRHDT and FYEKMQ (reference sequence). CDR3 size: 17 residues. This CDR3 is CASSFSDDRGHGNIQYF. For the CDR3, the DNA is TGTGCCAGCAGCTTTTCCGACGACAGGGGGCATGGAAACATTCAGTACTTC.

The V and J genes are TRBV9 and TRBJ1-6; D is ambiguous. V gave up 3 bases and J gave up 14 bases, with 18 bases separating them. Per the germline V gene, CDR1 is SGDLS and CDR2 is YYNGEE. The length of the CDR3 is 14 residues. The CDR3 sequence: CASSEDRAPLSLHF. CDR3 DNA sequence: TGTGCCAGCAGCGAGGATAGGGCGCCCCTTTCCCTCCACTTT.

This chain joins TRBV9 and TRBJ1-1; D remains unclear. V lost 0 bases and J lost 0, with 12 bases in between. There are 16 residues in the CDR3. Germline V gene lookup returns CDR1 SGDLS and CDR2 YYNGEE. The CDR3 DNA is TGTGCCAGCAGCGTAGTCGGCAGTAACATGAACACTGAAGCTTTCTTT. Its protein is CASSVVGSNMNTEAFF.

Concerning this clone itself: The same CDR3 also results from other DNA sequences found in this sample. The CDR3: CASRGSSYEQYF. For the CDR3, the DNA is TGTGCCAGCAGAGGGAGTTCCTACGAGCAGTACTTC. The rearrangement links TRBV27 to TRBJ2-7, with D maybe TRBD2 (5 bases). The ends were cut back, 6 bases at V and 1 base at J, with 7 bases in the middle. The CDR3 extends over 12 amino acids. Germline CDR1 is MNHEY and CDR2 is SMNVEV (reference sequence).

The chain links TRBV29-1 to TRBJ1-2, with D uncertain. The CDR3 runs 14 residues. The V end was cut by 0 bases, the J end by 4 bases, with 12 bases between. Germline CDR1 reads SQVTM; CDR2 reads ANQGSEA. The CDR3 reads CSVEDLTTGYGYTF. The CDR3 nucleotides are TGCAGCGTTGAAGATCTGACCACTGGCTATGGCTACACCTTC.

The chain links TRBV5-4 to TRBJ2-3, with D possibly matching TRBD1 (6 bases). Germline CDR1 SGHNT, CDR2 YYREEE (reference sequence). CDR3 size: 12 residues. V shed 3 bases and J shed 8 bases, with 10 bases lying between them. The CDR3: CASSSDSGTQYF. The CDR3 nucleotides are TGTGCCAGCAGCTCGGACAGTGGTACGCAGTATTTT.

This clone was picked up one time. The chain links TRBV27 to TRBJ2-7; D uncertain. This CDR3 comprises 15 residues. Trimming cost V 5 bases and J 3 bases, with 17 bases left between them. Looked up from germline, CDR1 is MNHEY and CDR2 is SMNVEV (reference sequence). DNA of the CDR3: TGTGCCAGCAGTCCCTCCTGGCGGACCGACTACGAGCAGTACTTC. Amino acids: CASSPSWRTDYEQYF.

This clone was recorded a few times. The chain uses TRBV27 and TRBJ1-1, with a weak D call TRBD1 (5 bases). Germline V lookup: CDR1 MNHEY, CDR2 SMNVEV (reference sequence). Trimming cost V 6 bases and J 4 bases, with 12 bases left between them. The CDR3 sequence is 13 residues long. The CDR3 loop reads CASRPQGATEAFF. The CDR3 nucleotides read TGTGCCAGCAGACCCCAAGGGGCCACTGAAGCTTTCTTT.

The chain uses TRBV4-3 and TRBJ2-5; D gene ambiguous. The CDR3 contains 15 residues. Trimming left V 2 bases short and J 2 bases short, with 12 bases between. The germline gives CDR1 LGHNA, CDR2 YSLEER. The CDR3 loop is CASSQNWRSQETQYF. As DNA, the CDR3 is TGCGCCAGCAGCCAAAATTGGCGGTCACAAGAGACCCAGTACTTC.

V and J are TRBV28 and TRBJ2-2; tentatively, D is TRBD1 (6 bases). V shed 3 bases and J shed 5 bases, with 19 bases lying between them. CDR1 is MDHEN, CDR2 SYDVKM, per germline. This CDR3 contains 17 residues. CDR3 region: CASSFSEPGHPTGELFF. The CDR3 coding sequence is TGTGCCAGCAGTTTTTCCGAACCGGGACACCCAACCGGGGAGCTGTTTTTT. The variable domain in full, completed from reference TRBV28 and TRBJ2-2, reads DVKVTQSSRYLVKRTGEKVFLECVQDMDHENMFWYRQDPGLGLRLIYFSYDVKMKEKGDIPEGYSVSREKKERFSLILESASTNQTSMYLCASSFSEPGHPTGELFFGEGSRLTVL.

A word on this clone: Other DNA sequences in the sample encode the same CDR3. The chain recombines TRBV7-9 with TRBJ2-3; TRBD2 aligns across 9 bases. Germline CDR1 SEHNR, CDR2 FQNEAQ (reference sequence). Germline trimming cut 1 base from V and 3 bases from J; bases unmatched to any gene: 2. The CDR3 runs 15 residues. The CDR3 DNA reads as TGTGCCAGCAGCTTAGGGCTAGCGGGGACAGATACGCAGTATTTT. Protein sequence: CASSLGLAGTDTQYF.